The 12 T cell receptor beta chains below all came from one sample that was sequenced in a study of cytomegalovirus exposure and HLA in healthy donors (dated by TCRdb to 2016 to 2017). The library was built by means of the immunoSEQ multiplex PCR assay. For the multiplex PCR, a mixture combining 60 forward primers for TCR Vbeta segments and 13 reverse primers for TCR Jbeta segments was used. TCRdb retrieved this table from immuneACCESS and kept in-frame rearrangements only. Not all clones are present; in checked studies, unresolved V genes account for under half, and no reason is known for the remainder. This sample comprises about 120,000 clones, over 75% of them detected only once. Roughly 5.8% of the sample is in the top ten clones. Sequencing was performed on PBMCs. These receptors were collected from a man aged 18-30 years in good health and CMV-seropositive.

The chain links TRBV7-6 to TRBJ2-3, with 8 bases lining up with TRBD2. This CDR3 is 14 amino acids long. Germline CDR1 reads SGHVS; CDR2 reads FNYEAQ. J was trimmed by 4 bases and V by 5 bases; bases with no gene match: 5. CDR3 sequence reads: CASSVAGGSDTQYF. CDR3 in DNA: TGTGCCAGCAGCGTGGCGGGGGGCTCAGATACGCAGTATTTT.

The V and J genes are TRBV12-5 and TRBJ2-3; perhaps TRBD2 as D (5 bases). Germline assignment: CDR1 LGHNT and CDR2 FRNRAP. The length of the CDR3 is 14 residues. V was clipped by 0 bases and J by 1 base, with 5 bases between them. CDR3 bases: TGTGCTAGTGGTTTGGTAGCGGGCACAGATACGCAGTATTTT. Amino acids: CASGLVAGTDTQYF.

V gene TRBV19 combines with J gene TRBJ2-3; 8 bases match TRBD2. This CDR3 spans 14 amino acids. CDR1 is LNHDA and CDR2 is SQIVND in the germline V gene (reference sequence). J gave up 6 bases and V 9 bases, and 11 bases lay outside the gene matches. CDR3 amino acids: CASEFGGASDTQYF. CDR3 coding DNA: TGTGCCAGCGAATTCGGGGGGGCTTCGGATACGCAGTATTTT.

The V gene is TRBV4-2, the J gene TRBJ1-5; no firm D call. The germline V gene has CDR1 LGHNA and CDR2 YNFKEQ. The CDR3 extends over 14 amino acids. V shed 2 bases and J shed 5 bases, with 10 bases lying between them. CDR3 sequence reads: CASSQSPLDQPQHF. The CDR3 region has the DNA TGTGCCAGCAGCCAAAGCCCGTTAGATCAGCCCCAGCATTTT.

The genes are TRBV9 and TRBJ2-7; D possibly corresponds to TRBD2 (6 bases). Trimming left V 1 base short and J 1 base short, with 12 bases between. The V gene's germline CDR1 is SGDLS and CDR2 YYNGEE. CDR3 length equals 15 residues. CDR3 loop: CASSVRSGDSYEQYF. The CDR3, as DNA: TGTGCCAGCAGCGTACGTAGCGGAGATTCCTACGAGCAGTACTTC.

V is TRBV2 and J is TRBJ1-2; TRBD1 is a possible D gene (5 bases). Germline loops: CDR1 SNHLY, CDR2 FYNNEI. V lost 6 bases to trimming and J lost 6 bases, with 11 bases between them. The CDR3 consists of 12 residues. CDR3 loop: CASRQGRNGYTF. CDR3 coding DNA: TGTGCCAGCAGGCAGGGTCGGAATGGCTACACCTTC.

The chain links TRBV18 to TRBJ1-5; D possibly corresponds to TRBD1 (6 bases). This CDR3 is built from 14 residues. The V end was cut by 2 bases, the J end by 11 bases, with 16 bases between. Germline values: CDR1 KGHSH, CDR2 LQKENI. The CDR3 DNA reads TGTGCCAGCTCACCAGCGGCAGGGGATCGGGCCCAGCATTTT. This encodes CASSPAAGDRAQHF.

The V and J genes are TRBV7-9 and TRBJ1-4; D unclear. Germline CDR1 is SEHNR and CDR2 is FQNEAQ (reference sequence). Deletions cut 5 bases from V and 5 bases from J, with 9 bases between. The CDR3 has 13 amino acids. CDR3 nucleotide sequence: TGTGCCAGCAGCGTCAGTAAAAATGAAAAACTGTTTTTT. Amino acids: CASSVSKNEKLFF.

The V and J genes are TRBV18 and TRBJ2-7; a possible D gene is TRBD1 (6 bases). V lost 3 bases and J lost 2, with 17 bases in between. Germline V gene data show CDR1 as KGHSH and CDR2 as LQKENI. This CDR3 comprises 16 residues. The CDR3 coding sequence is TGTGCCAGCTCACCGTCGGCGACAGGCCTGGCCTACGAGCAGTACTTC. This gives the protein CASSPSATGLAYEQYF.

The gene calls are TRBV19 and TRBJ2-1; 12 positions match TRBD2. Germline V gene sequence: CDR1 LNHDA, CDR2 SQIVND (reference sequence). The CDR3 is made up of 13 amino acids. Germline trimming cut 10 bases from V and 4 bases from J; bases unmatched to any gene: 2. The CDR3 region has the DNA TGTGCCACCCTAGCGGGAGGGTACAATGAGCAGTTCTTC. It is translated as CATLAGGYNEQFF.

The chain employs TRBV5-6 and TRBJ2-7, with D perhaps TRBD2 (5 bases). The CDR3 runs 15 residues. V dropped 3 bases and J dropped 4 bases, with 17 bases sitting between them. Germline CDR1 is SGHDT and CDR2 is YYEEEE. CDR3: CASSSRARGIYEQYF. DNA of the CDR3: TGTGCCAGCAGCTCCCGAGCGAGAGGGATATACGAGCAGTACTTC.

The chain recombines TRBV30 with TRBJ1-2; 8 bases line up with TRBD1. The V gene's germline CDR1 is GTSNPN and CDR2 SVGIG (reference sequence). V dropped 5 bases and J dropped 0; count of bases not matched to a gene: 8. This CDR3 has 15 amino acids. The CDR3, as DNA: TGTGCCTGGGACGCCGGGACAGGAGCTAACTATGGCTACACCTTC. It codes for CAWDAGTGANYGYTF.